This TCR beta chain was observed in a study of cytomegalovirus exposure and HLA in healthy donors. Vbeta (60) and Jbeta (13) primers were used in the PCR. Libraries were prepared by immunoSEQ multiplex PCR; TCRdb keeps only in-frame clonotypes and omits some of them. The sample carries 98,000 or so clones, about 80% recorded once. This CDR3 spans 12 amino acids. Germline CDR1 GTSNPN, CDR2 SVGIG (reference sequence). V was trimmed by 7 bases and J by 2 bases, leaving 11 bases between them. The receptor was isolated from a man aged 55-75 years in good health and CMV-seropositive. This chain joins TRBV30 and TRBJ2-5; tentative D call: TRBD1 (5 bases). Material: PBMCs. The CDR3 DNA follows: TGTGCCTCGTCGACAGAACAAGAGACCCAGTACTTC. This codes for CASSTEQETQYF.